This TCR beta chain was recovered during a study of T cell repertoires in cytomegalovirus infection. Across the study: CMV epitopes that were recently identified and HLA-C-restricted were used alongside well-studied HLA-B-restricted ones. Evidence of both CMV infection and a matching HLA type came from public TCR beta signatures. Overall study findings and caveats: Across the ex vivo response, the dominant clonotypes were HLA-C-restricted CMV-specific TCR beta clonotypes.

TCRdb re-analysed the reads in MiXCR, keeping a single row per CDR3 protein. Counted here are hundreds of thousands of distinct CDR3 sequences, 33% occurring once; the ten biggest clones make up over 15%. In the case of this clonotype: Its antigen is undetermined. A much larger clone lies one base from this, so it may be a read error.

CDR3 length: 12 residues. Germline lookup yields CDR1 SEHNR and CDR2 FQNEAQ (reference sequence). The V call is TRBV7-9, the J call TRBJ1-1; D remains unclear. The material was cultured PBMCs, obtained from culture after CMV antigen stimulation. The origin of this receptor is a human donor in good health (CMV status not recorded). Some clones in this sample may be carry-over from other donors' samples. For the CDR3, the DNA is TGTGCCGGCAGCCGCTTTAATTCTGAAGCTTTCTTT. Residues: CAGSRFNSEAFF.